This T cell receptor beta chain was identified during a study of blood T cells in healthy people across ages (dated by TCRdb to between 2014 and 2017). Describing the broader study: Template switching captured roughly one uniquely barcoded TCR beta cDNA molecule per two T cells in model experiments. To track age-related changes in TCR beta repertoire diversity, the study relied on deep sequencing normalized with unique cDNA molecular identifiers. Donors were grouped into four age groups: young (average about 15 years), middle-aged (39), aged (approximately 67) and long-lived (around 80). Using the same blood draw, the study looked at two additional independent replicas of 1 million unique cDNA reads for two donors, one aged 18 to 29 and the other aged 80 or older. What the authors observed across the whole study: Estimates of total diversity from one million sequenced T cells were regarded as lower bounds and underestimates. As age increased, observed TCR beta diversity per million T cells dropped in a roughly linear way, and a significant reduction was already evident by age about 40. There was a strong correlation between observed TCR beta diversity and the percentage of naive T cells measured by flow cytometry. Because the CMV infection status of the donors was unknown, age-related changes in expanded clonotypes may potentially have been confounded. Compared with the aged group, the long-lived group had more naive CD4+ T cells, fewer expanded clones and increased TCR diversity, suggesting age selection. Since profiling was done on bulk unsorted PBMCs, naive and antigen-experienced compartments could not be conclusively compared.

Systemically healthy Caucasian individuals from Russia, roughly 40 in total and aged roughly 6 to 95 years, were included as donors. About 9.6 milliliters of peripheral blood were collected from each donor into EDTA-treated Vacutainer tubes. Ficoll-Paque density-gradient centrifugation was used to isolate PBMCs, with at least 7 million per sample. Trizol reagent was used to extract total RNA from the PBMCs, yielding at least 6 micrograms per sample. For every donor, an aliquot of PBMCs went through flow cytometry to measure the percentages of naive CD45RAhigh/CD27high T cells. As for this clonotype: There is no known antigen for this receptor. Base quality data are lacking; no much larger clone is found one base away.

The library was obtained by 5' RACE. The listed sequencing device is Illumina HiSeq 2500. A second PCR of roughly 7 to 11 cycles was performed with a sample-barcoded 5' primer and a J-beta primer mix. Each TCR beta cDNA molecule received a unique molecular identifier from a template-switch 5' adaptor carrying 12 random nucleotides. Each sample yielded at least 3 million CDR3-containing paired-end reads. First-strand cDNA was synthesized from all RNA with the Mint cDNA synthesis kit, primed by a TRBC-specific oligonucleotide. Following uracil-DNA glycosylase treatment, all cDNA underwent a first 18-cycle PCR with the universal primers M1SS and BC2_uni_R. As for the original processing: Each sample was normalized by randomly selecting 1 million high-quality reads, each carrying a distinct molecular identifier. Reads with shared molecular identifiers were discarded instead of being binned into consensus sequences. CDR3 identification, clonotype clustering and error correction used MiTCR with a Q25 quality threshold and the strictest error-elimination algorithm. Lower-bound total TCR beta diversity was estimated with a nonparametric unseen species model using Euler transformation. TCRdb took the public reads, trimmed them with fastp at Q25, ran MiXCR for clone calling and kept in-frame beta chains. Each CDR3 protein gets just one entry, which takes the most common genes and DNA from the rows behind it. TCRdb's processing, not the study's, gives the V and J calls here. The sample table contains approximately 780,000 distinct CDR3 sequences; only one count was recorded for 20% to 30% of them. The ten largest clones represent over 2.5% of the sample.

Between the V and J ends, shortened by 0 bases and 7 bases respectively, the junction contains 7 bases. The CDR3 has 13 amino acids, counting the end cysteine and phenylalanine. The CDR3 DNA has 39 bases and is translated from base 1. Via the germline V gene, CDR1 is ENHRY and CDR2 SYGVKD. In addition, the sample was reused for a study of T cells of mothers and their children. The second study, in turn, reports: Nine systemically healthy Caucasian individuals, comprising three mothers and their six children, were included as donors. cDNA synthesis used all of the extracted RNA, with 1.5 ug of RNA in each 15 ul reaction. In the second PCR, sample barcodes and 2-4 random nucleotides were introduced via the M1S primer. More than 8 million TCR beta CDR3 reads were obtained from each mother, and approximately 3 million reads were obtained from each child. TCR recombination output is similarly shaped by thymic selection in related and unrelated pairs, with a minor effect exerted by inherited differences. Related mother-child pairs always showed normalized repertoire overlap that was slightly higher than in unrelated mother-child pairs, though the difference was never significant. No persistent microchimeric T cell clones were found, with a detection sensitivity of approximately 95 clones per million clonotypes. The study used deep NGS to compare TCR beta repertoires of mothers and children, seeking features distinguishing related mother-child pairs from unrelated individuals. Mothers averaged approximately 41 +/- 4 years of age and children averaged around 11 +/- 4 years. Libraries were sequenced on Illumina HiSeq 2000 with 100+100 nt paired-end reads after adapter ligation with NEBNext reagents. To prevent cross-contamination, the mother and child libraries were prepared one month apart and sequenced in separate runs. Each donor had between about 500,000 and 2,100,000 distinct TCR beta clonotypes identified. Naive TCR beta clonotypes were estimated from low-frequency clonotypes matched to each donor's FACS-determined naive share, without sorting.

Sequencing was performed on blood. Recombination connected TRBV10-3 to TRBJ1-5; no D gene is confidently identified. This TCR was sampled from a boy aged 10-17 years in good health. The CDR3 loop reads CAISESGRQPQHF. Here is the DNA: TGTGCCATCAGTGAGTCGGGCAGACAGCCCCAGCATTTT.